What follows are 23 T cell receptor beta chains derived from one specimen sequenced in a study of OX40 agonist ivuxolimab in advanced cancers. Here immunoSEQ multiplex PCR was the method, and the copy in TCRdb shows in-frame clones only, minus some. The sample includes about 75,000 clones, about nine tenths of them seen just once. The source was CD4+ or CD8+ T cells sorted from blood, collected in a trial of the OX40 agonist ivuxolimab. Receptors were obtained from an adult with an advanced solid tumor such as melanoma, head and neck, liver or kidney cancer.

This chain uses TRBV7-9 with TRBJ2-3; D unclear. Trimming shortened V by 7 bases and J by 0 bases, and 14 bases separated the two germline ends. The CDR3 has 15 amino acids. From germline, CDR1 is SEHNR and CDR2 FQNEAQ (reference sequence). The CDR3 here is CASNIDPRSTDTQYF. CDR3 coding DNA: TGTGCCAGCAACATAGACCCCCGGAGCACAGATACGCAGTATTTT.

This clone was picked up one time. The chain joins TRBV7-2 to TRBJ2-5, with D unresolved. Deletions cut 9 bases from V and 0 bases from J, with 11 bases between. Germline CDR1 and CDR2: SGHTA and FQGNSA. The CDR3 spans 13 residues. CDR3 loop: CASAETYQETQYF. CDR3 in DNA: TGTGCCAGTGCAGAGACGTACCAAGAGACCCAGTACTTC.

J is TRBJ2-5 and V is TRBV7-9; no reliable D call. V was cut by 7 bases and J by 5 bases, with 8 bases left in between. Looked up from germline, CDR1 is SEHNR and CDR2 is FQNEAQ (reference sequence). The CDR3 sequence is 11 residues long. CDR3 region: CASTLGETQYF. CDR3 sequence (DNA): TGTGCCAGCACCTTGGGGGAGACCCAGTACTTC.

V usage is TRBV2 and J usage is TRBJ1-1; no reliable D call. The germline gives CDR1 SNHLY, CDR2 FYNNEI. There are 13 residues in the CDR3. The V end was cut by 3 bases, the J end by 1 base, with 6 bases between. The DNA for the CDR3 is TGTGCCAGCAGTGACGTTCGGAACACTGAAGCTTTCTTT. This codes for CASSDVRNTEAFF.

The gene calls are TRBV19 and TRBJ2-5; 7 bases are shared with TRBD2. The J call may be in error: the DNA end matches TRBJ2-7 better. The CDR3 is 14 residues long. Germline CDR1 LNHDA, CDR2 SQIVND (reference sequence). The CDR3 DNA is TGTGCCAGTAGTATAGCGGGAGGCCTCTACGAGCAGTACTTC. It is translated as CASSIAGGLYEQYF.

J is TRBJ1-2 and V is TRBV4-1; possible D gene TRBD1, 6 bases. Deletions cut 6 bases from V and 3 bases from J, with 20 bases between. Germline CDR1 reads MGHRA; CDR2 reads YSYEKL. The CDR3 consists of 16 residues. The CDR3, as DNA: TGCGCCAGCAGGCCACCAGGGGCGGGGGGCGACTATGGCTACACCTTC. It encodes CASRPPGAGGDYGYTF.

The chain joins TRBV29-1 to TRBJ1-1, with 8 bases identical to TRBD1. With V trimmed by 4 bases and J by 6 bases, 7 bases remained unmatched. This CDR3 contains 13 residues. Germline V gene sequence: CDR1 SQVTM, CDR2 ANQGSEA. The CDR3 region has the DNA TGCAGCGTTGCGGTGACAGGGGAAGCTGAAGCTTTCTTT. It encodes CSVAVTGEAEAFF.

The CDR3 protein is CAITPDKSYGYTF. CDR3 nucleotides: TGTGCCATCACCCCGGACAAGAGCTATGGCTACACCTTC. The V call is TRBV10-3, the J call TRBJ1-2, with D perhaps TRBD1 (5 bases). CDR1 is ENHRY, CDR2 SYGVKD, per germline. Trimming cost V 7 bases and J 4 bases, with 13 bases left between them. The CDR3 runs 13 residues.

The chain employs TRBV7-2 and TRBJ2-1; TRBD2 is a possible D gene (5 bases). The CDR3 is 15 residues long. Trimming cost V 5 bases and J 0 bases, with 11 bases left between them. Germline values: CDR1 SGHTA, CDR2 FQGNSA. The DNA of the CDR3 is TGTGCCAGCAGCCCCTTGGCGGGCTCCTACAATGAGCAGTTCTTC. This gives the protein CASSPLAGSYNEQFF.

The chain's CDR3 is CASSYQGAGELFF. The CDR3 DNA reads as TGTGCCAGCAGTTATCAGGGAGCCGGGGAGCTGTTTTTT. The chain joins TRBV6-5 to TRBJ2-2; D possibly uses TRBD1 or TRBD2 (5 bases each). The CDR3 runs 13 residues. The V end lost 3 bases, the J end lost 6 bases, and 8 bases lay between the germline ends. Germline lookup yields CDR1 MNHEY and CDR2 SVGAGI.

This clone was recorded only once. The chain is built from TRBV19 and TRBJ2-3; D tentatively reads TRBD1 or TRBD2 (5 bases each). V shed 2 bases and J shed 6 bases, with 12 bases lying between them. Germline-derived CDR1 and CDR2 are LNHDA and SQIVND (reference sequence). This CDR3 contains 14 residues. The CDR3 region is CASSIYGAWDTQYF. DNA of the CDR3: TGTGCCAGTAGTATATACGGGGCGTGGGATACGCAGTATTTT.

CDR3 sequence (DNA): TGTGCCAGCAGTTACTTTGGACAGTTGAACACTGAAGCTTTCTTT. Encoded protein: CASSYFGQLNTEAFF. V is TRBV6-6 and J is TRBJ1-1; maybe TRBD1 (6 bases). Trimming left V 1 base short and J 0 bases short, with 9 bases between. This CDR3 has 15 residues. CDR1 and CDR2 (germline): MNHNY, SVGAGI (reference sequence).

The rearrangement uses TRBV4-1 and TRBJ2-1, with 8 bases fitting TRBD2. Germline CDR1 reads MGHRA; CDR2 reads YSYEKL. V lost 4 bases and J lost 6; bases outside the gene matches: 11. The CDR3 loop spans 16 amino acids. For the CDR3, the DNA is TGCGCCAGCAGCCGGGGGGGGATAGCGGGATCCAATGAGCAGTTCTTC. It codes for CASSRGGIAGSNEQFF.

The chain employs TRBV5-1 and TRBJ2-5, with a tentative D call TRBD1 (6 bases). CDR3 length: 15 amino acids. V was shortened by 0 bases and J by 5 bases, with 14 bases between the two germline ends. The V gene's germline CDR1 is SGHRS and CDR2 YFSETQ. The CDR3 nucleotides are TGCGCCAGCAGCTTGGCTGGACAGTTGAGGGAGACCCAGTACTTC. This encodes CASSLAGQLRETQYF. The entire variable domain, with the rest obtained from reference TRBV5-1 and TRBJ2-5, is as follows: KAGVTQTPRYLIKTRGQQVTLSCSPISGHRSVSWYQQTPGQGLQFLFEYFSETQRNKGNFPGRFSGRQFSNSRSEMNVSTLELGDSALYLCASSLAGQLRETQYFGPGTRLLVL.

The chain joins TRBV10-3 to TRBJ2-7, with D unclear. This CDR3 contains 12 residues. Germline CDR1 is ENHRY and CDR2 is SYGVKD. Trimming removed 4 bases from V and 2 bases from J, with 6 bases in between. CDR3 DNA sequence: TGTGCCATCAGTGGTGGCGCCTACGAGCAGTACTTC. This sequence encodes CAISGGAYEQYF.

The J gene is TRBJ2-7, the V gene TRBV20-1; D remains ambiguous. CDR1 and CDR2 from the germline V gene are DFQATT and SNEGSKA (reference sequence). Trimming stripped 0 bases from V and 6 bases from J, with 6 bases between. This CDR3 region has 11 residues. As DNA, the CDR3 is TGCAGTGCTAGAGAAGGGATCGAGCAGTACTTC. Its translation is CSAREGIEQYF.

The V and J genes are TRBV7-2 and TRBJ2-7; weak D call: TRBD1 (6 bases). This CDR3 has 16 amino acids. The germline V gene encodes CDR1 SGHTA and CDR2 FQGNSA. The V gene lost 3 bases and the J gene lost 2 bases, with 17 bases spanning the gap. The CDR3 loop reads CASSLGWQTGTYEQYF. The CDR3 nucleotides are TGTGCCAGCAGCTTGGGGTGGCAAACAGGGACCTACGAGCAGTACTTC.

The rearrangement uses TRBV18 and TRBJ2-5; D is undetermined. The CDR3 spans 14 residues. The germline gives CDR1 KGHSH, CDR2 LQKENI. V was shortened by 4 bases and J by 0 bases, with 9 bases between the two germline ends. CDR3 in DNA: TGTGCCAGCTCACTTTTCGGAGACCAAGAGACCCAGTACTTC. Translating it yields CASSLFGDQETQYF.

The chain recombines TRBV25-1 with TRBJ2-1; the D gene is possibly TRBD1 (5 bases). The CDR3 loop spans 12 amino acids. Trimming left V 6 bases short and J 8 bases short, with 11 bases between. Per the germline V gene, CDR1 is MGHDK and CDR2 is SYGVNS. CDR3 bases: TGTGCCAGCAGGAATCGCAGGGATGAGCAGTTCTTC. This encodes CASRNRRDEQFF.

The rearrangement links TRBV6-5 to TRBJ2-1; 7 nucleotides agree with TRBD2. Trimming at V came to 0 bases and at J to 12 bases, leaving 14 bases not matched to a gene. Germline assignment: CDR1 MNHEY and CDR2 SVGAGI. The CDR3 extends over 16 amino acids. CDR3 protein: CASSYSGGTTGVGQFF. CDR3 DNA: TGTGCCAGCAGTTACTCGGGCGGGACTACCGGGGTTGGGCAGTTCTTC.

This clone has only one observation. The rearrangement joins TRBV4-3 to TRBJ1-1, with D perhaps matching TRBD1 (5 bases). This CDR3 has 16 amino acids. Germline CDR1 reads LGHNA; CDR2 reads YSLEER. Trimming cost V 0 bases and J 8 bases, with 19 bases left between them. CDR3 sequence reads: CASSQEIGWDRGEAFF. The CDR3 DNA sequence: TGCGCCAGCAGCCAAGAAATCGGGTGGGACCGGGGAGAAGCTTTCTTT.

The chain employs TRBV5-1 and TRBJ1-2, with 8 nucleotides matching TRBD1. The CDR3 is 16 residues long. Germline loops: CDR1 SGHRS, CDR2 YFSETQ. The trim removed 4 bases at V and 7 bases at J, leaving 15 bases unmatched. The CDR3 sequence: CASSPVPGQAPGGYTF. The DNA of the CDR3 is TGCGCCAGCAGCCCAGTCCCGGGACAGGCCCCCGGTGGCTACACCTTC.

The genes are TRBV5-8 and TRBJ2-2; maybe TRBD1 (6 bases). This CDR3 is 16 amino acids long. Trimming took off 0 bases at V and 4 bases at J, with 13 bases between the two ends. Germline V CDR1 and CDR2: SGHTS, YDEGEE. CDR3 in DNA: TGTGCCAGCAGCTTGGGTACAGGGTGGAGCACCGGGGAGCTGTTTTTT. Translated: CASSLGTGWSTGELFF.